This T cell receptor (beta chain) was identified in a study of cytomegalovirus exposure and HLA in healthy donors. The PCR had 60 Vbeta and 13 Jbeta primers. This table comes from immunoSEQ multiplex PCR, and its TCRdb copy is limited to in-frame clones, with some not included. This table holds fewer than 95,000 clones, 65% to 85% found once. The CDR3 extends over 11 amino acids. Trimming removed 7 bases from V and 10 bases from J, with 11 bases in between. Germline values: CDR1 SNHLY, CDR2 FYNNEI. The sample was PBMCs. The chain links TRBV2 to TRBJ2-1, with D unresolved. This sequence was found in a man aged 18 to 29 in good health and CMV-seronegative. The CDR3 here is CASILVGEQFF. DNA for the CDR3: TGTGCCAGCATTCTAGTTGGCGAGCAGTTCTTC.